This TCR beta chain was recovered during a study of blood T cell repertoires in COVID-19. About the study: The study drew acute and convalescent COVID-19 samples from the United States, Italy and Spain. PBMCs, B-cell-depleted T cells, or T cells were the source of the cDNA or gDNA that made up the material.

This CDR3 comprises 14 residues. Trimming removed 0 bases at V and 2 bases at J, with 8 bases between. Germline assignment: CDR1 SGDLS and CDR2 YYNGEE. Generated by immunoSEQ multiplex PCR, the TCRdb table keeps only in-frame clones and is missing some. This sample has 71,000 or so clones, with about nine tenths found just once. The material sequenced was peripheral blood. V gene TRBV9 combines with J gene TRBJ1-2, with a tentative D call TRBD1 (5 bases). This receptor was identified in a man aged 50 to 60 with active COVID-19. The CDR3 region has the DNA TGTGCCAGCAGCGTAGCAGGGAACAACTATGGCTACACCTTC. This encodes CASSVAGNNYGYTF.